These 29 T cell receptor delta chains were all obtained from the same sample, sequenced in a study of gamma delta lymphoproliferative disorders and STAT genes. PBMCs from patients and controls supplied the genomic DNA for sequencing. TCRdb reprocessed the multiplex PCR reads using CATT. The table includes a few thousand delta-chain clones, around 1.5% detected once. Sequenced material: blood. The receptors here all came from a human donor in good health.

A few counts support this clone. The chain links TRDV2 to TRDJ1, with 11 bases fitting TRDD3. Germline V CDR1 and CDR2: GEAIGNYY, EKD. The CDR3 contains 19 residues. V dropped 0 bases and J dropped 2; count of bases not matched to a gene: 13. The CDR3 DNA reads TGTGCCTGTGACACCGTTTCGGGCCTGGGGGATACCGGGACCGATAAACTCATCTTT. Amino acid sequence: CACDTVSGLGDTGTDKLIF.

There are a few counts of this clone. Given a far larger clone just one base away, this is likely a sequencing read error. This same CDR3 is encoded by further DNA sequences in the sample. This sequence joins TRDV1 and TRDJ1, with TRDD3 matching 7 bases. Germline assignment: CDR1 TSWWSYY and CDR2 QGS. V lost 1 base to trimming and J lost 2 bases; unmatched junction nucleotides: 34. There are 25 residues in the CDR3. The chain's CDR3 is CALGEHYPFLPVLGTRALRTDKLIF. The CDR3 DNA reads as TGTGCTCTTGGGGAACATTATCCGTTCCTCCCAGTACTGGGGACCCGGGCCTTAAGGACCGATAAACTCATCTTT.

This clone came up many times. This likely stems from a read error, as it lies one base from a far larger clone. V gene TRDV2 combines with J gene TRDJ3; D might be TRDD3 (6 bases). In germline, CDR1 is GEAIGNYY, CDR2 EKD. The CDR3 is 18 residues long. CDR3 sequence (DNA): TGTGCCCGTGACCCCACTGGGAGAAGCTCCTGGGACACCCGACAGATGTTTTTC. Translated: CARDPTGRSSWDTRQMFF.

The table lists this clone with a few counts. TCRdb's entry gives the protein of a much larger clone, which mismatches this DNA's translation at residue 14, likely from a read error; the protein reported here is translated from the DNA. This rearrangement joins TRDV2 to TRDJ1; 8 nucleotides align to TRDD3. The CDR3 contains 17 residues. Germline CDR1 is GEAIGNYY and CDR2 is EKD. CDR3 nucleotide sequence: TGTGCCTGTGACGACTTCTACGGGCTTACTGGGGGCGATGAACTCATCTTT. As protein: CACDDFYGLTGGDELIF.

This clone is termed large. Within the sample, other DNA sequences also encode this same CDR3. The V gene is TRDV3, the J gene TRDJ1; 10 nucleotides agree with TRDD3. CDR1 and CDR2 (germline): TVYSNPD, GDNSRS (reference sequence). The CDR3 sequence is 21 residues long. The V segment lost 4 bases and the J segment 0 bases; nucleotides outside the gene matches: 26. The CDR3 DNA reads TGTGCCTCTCCTTCCGGCCTTCCACCCGTACTGGGGGATCAAAACACCGATAAACTCATCTTT. Protein sequence: CASPSGLPPVLGDQNTDKLIF.

Comment on this clone: TCRdb lists the protein of a much larger clone for this DNA, which differs at residue 12, so this is likely a read error; the protein given here is translated from the DNA itself. This chain links TRDV3 with TRDJ1; 7 bases line up with TRDD3. V gave up 4 bases and J gave up 4 bases; unmatched junction bases: 21. CDR1 is TVYSNPD, CDR2 GDNSRS, per germline (reference sequence). The CDR3 runs 17 residues. As DNA, the CDR3 is TGTGCCTCTAACCCCCCCCATAAGTGGGGGACCGGCGATAAACTCATCTTT. Amino acids: CASNPPHKWGTGDKLIF.

This clone has at least ten counts. A far larger clone is only one base removed, so a read error is likely. The chain links TRDV2 to TRDJ1; a possible D gene is TRDD3 (6 bases). The CDR3 totals 15 residues. Deletions cut 5 bases from V and 0 bases from J, with 15 bases between. Germline V gene lookup returns CDR1 GEAIGNYY and CDR2 EKD. The CDR3 protein is CACVIPGDHTDKLIF. DNA of the CDR3: TGTGCCTGTGTGATACCGGGGGACCACACCGATAAACTCATCTTT.

For this clone: TCRdb shows a much larger clone's protein in place of this DNA's translation, and the two differ at residue 14, likely through a read error; the protein shown is translated from the DNA. CDR3 coding DNA: TGCGCCTGTGACAACCTGGGGGATAAGAACACCGATAAACCCATCTTT. Protein product: CACDNLGDKNTDKPIF. The rearrangement joins TRDV2 to TRDJ1, with TRDD3 identical over 10 bases. The CDR3 is 16 amino acids. Per the germline V gene, CDR1 is GEAIGNYY and CDR2 is EKD.

In regard to this clone: The TCRdb record carries a much larger clone's protein, which differs from this DNA's translation at residue 13; a read error is the likely cause, and the protein listed here is the DNA translation. The chain couples TRDV2 to TRDJ3; TRDD3 aligns across 9 bases. V was clipped by 1 base and J by 3 bases; unmatched bases: 15. This CDR3 comprises 21 residues. Germline V gives CDR1 GEAIGNYY, CDR2 EKD. The CDR3 DNA is TGTGCCTGTGACACGCTACTGGGGGACAGCTACTCATTCTGGGACACCCGACAGATGTTTTTC. This gives the protein CACDTLLGDSYSFWDTRQMFF.

This clone was observed a few times. This likely traces to a read error, being one base from a far larger clone. Other nucleotide sequences in the sample specify the same CDR3. The rearrangement uses TRDV3 and TRDJ1, with TRDD3 matching 10 bases. CDR3 length equals 15 residues. The germline CDR1 and CDR2 sequences are TVYSNPD and GDNSRS (reference sequence). The chain's CDR3 is CALVGTGGLSDKLIF. The CDR3 DNA reads as TGTGCCCTCGTCGGTACTGGGGGATTGTCCGATAAGCTCATCTTT.

This clone was seen a few times. With a far larger clone one base away, a read error is the likely cause. Other nucleotide sequences in the sample specify the same CDR3. The V gene is TRDV1, the J gene TRDJ1; TRDD3 agrees at 10 bases. The CDR3 runs 20 residues. Germline CDR1 is TSWWSYY and CDR2 is QGS. The V and J ends lost 3 bases and 3 bases, in that order; junction bases with no gene match: 19. CDR3 coding DNA: TGTGCTCTTGGGGAGGGGGACCTACTCCCCTGGGGGATAGTATCCGATAAACTCATCTTT. It is translated as CALGEGDLLPWGIVSDKLIF.

This clone occurred a few times. This likely reflects a read error, since a far larger clone is one base away. This CDR3 is also generated by other DNA sequences in the sample. This chain uses TRDV3 with TRDJ1; 11 nucleotides match TRDD3. CDR1 TVYSNPD and CDR2 GDNSRS come from the germline V gene (reference sequence). The CDR3 runs 17 residues. The CDR3 is CACWGIPGGSYTDKLIF. The CDR3 nucleotides read TGTGCCTGCTGGGGGATACCCGGCGGTTCGTACACCGATAAACTTATCTTT. The complete variable domain, with remaining parts taken from reference TRDV3 and TRDJ1, reads CDKVTQSSPDQTVASGSEVVLLCTYDTVYSNPDLFWYRIRPDYSFQFVFYGDNSRSEGADFTQGRFSVKHILTQKAFHLVISPVRTEDSATYYCACWGIPGGSYTDKLIFGKGTRVTVEP.

Points on this clone: A read error likely explains why the TCRdb protein, taken from a much larger clone, differs from this DNA's translation at residue 17; the protein shown is translated from the DNA. The chain is built from TRDV1 and TRDJ1; TRDD3 matches at 10 bases. Germline V lookup: CDR1 TSWWSYY, CDR2 QGS. With V trimmed by 3 bases and J by 0 bases, 28 bases remained unmatched. The CDR3 contains 24 residues. CDR3 nucleotides: TGTGCTCTTGGGGACCAACTTTCCTACACGAGGGGCTGGGGGATATTCAGGTACACCGATAAACTCATCTTT. Its protein is CALGDQLSYTRGWGIFRYTDKLIF.

Note on this clone: The amino acid sequence in TCRdb belongs to a much larger clone and departs from this DNA's translation at residue 18, likely a sequencing read error; the sequence shown is translated from the DNA. The J gene is TRDJ1, the V gene TRDV1; 7 nucleotides align to TRDD3. V was pared by 2 bases and J by 7 bases, with 31 bases of the junction left unmatched. The CDR3 consists of 22 residues. Germline assignment: CDR1 TSWWSYY and CDR2 QGS. The CDR3 DNA reads TGTGCTCTTGGGGAAAATTCCCACCCTGAGGGACTGGGGATCATTATACGCAGTAAACTCATCTTT. As protein: CALGENSHPEGLGIIIRSKLIF.

This clone was found a few times. With only one base between it and a far larger clone, this is likely a read error. The chain joins TRDV2 to TRDJ1; possibly TRDD2 or TRDD3 for D (5 bases each). CDR1 and CDR2 (germline): GEAIGNYY, EKD. The CDR3 has 30 residues. V was clipped by 5 bases and J by 1 base, with 61 bases between them. Here the CDR3 reads CACGISGLGTAGGHSSKRPYKLPTTDKLIF. DNA of the CDR3: TGTGCCTGTGGAATCAGTGGTTTGGGGACTGCCGGGGGCCACTCCAGTAAACGTCCTTATAAACTTCCGACCACCGATAAACTCATCTTT.

There are a few counts of this clone. A far larger clone is only one base removed, so a read error is likely. Different DNA sequences within this sample yield the same CDR3. The chain carries TRDV3 and TRDJ1; 9 bases line up with TRDD3. The CDR3 spans 15 residues. Germline-derived CDR1 and CDR2 are TVYSNPD and GDNSRS (reference sequence). The CDR3 region is CAFTNPGGYTDKLIF. CDR3 coding DNA: TGTGCCTTTACAAACCCCGGGGGATACACCGATAAGCTCATCTTT.

This clone was counted at least ten times. A far more abundant clone sits one base away, making this likely a read error. Other DNA sequences of this sample code for an identical CDR3. The chain links TRDV1 to TRDJ1, with 9 positions matching TRDD2. This CDR3 comprises 21 residues. From germline, CDR1 is TSWWSYY and CDR2 QGS. The CDR3 loop reads CALGGSFLPLGPSPYTDKLIF. The CDR3, as DNA: TGCGCTCTTGGGGGCTCCTTCCTACCACTGGGCCCCTCCCCGTACACCGATAAACTCATCTTT.

Many counts were recorded for this clone. Translating this DNA gives a protein that differs at residue 10 from the TCRdb one, which belongs to a much larger clone; a read error is likely, and the protein shown is this translation. V and J are TRDV1 and TRDJ1, with TRDD3 matching over 7 bases. CDR3 length equals 25 residues. Germline V gives CDR1 TSWWSYY, CDR2 QGS. After removal of 1 base from V and 2 bases from J, the junction contained 34 bases not matched to a gene. DNA for the CDR3: TGTGCTCTTGGGGAACATTACCCGTTCCCCCCAGTACTGGGGACCCGGGCCTTAAGGACCGATAAACTCATCTTT. It is translated as CALGEHYPFPPVLGTRALRTDKLIF.

Concerning this clone: One base separates it from a far larger clone, so it is likely a read error. Distinct nucleotide sequences in the sample also encode this CDR3. V gene TRDV2 combines with J gene TRDJ1; 10 positions match TRDD3. The CDR3 totals 17 residues. V shed 4 bases, J shed 9 bases, and the junction held 19 bases outside the gene matches. Germline CDR1 GEAIGNYY, CDR2 EKD. CDR3 sequence reads: CACDVVEGTGGSGQLIF. CDR3 sequence (DNA): TGTGCCTGTGATGTCGTTGAGGGTACTGGGGGATCCGGACAACTCATCTTT.

Only a few counts were recorded for this clone. This DNA's translation differs at residue 9 from TCRdb's protein, which comes from a much larger clone; a read error is likely, and the protein shown is translated from the DNA. The chain links TRDV1 to TRDJ1; 11 bases fit TRDD3. This CDR3 is built from 21 residues. Trimming took 3 bases from V and 2 from J; bases not matched to a gene: 20. Germline loops: CDR1 TSWWSYY, CDR2 QGS. CDR3 nucleotides: TGTGCTCTTGGGGACGTCGATCTTCTTACGCTGGGGGATACCGGGACCGATAAACTCATCTTT. Its translation is CALGDVDLLTLGDTGTDKLIF.

This clone has just a few counts. A read error is likely here: a far larger clone is one base away. This CDR3 is also generated by other DNA sequences in the sample. The V gene is TRDV1, the J gene TRDJ1, with 11 bases fitting TRDD3. Per the germline V gene, CDR1 is TSWWSYY and CDR2 is QGS. The CDR3 is 25 amino acids. J was trimmed by 1 base and V by 5 bases; bases with no gene match: 33. CDR3 nucleotides: TGTGCTCTTGGGATACCCTTAAACCTCATCCTACGGGGTGGGGGATACGCCTGGGGCACCGATAAACTCATCTTT. It translates to CALGIPLNLILRGGGYAWGTDKLIF.

This clone was recorded a few times. The V gene was left uncalled, and the J gene is TRDJ1; whether TRDD2, the table's D call, matches the DNA was not checked. The CDR3 runs 19 residues. The CDR3: CASLCLPRRFPRTGAKLIF. CDR3 DNA sequence: TGTGCTTCATTGTGCCTTCCTAGGAGATTCCCTCGTACTGGAGCTAAACTCATCTTT.

This clone was seen a handful of times. The protein TCRdb gives is from a much larger clone and does not agree with this DNA's translation at residue 12, likely a read error; the protein shown here comes from the DNA. V gene TRDV1 combines with J gene TRDJ1; 7 bases are a match to TRDD3. V lost 1 base and J lost 2; bases outside the gene matches: 34. The germline gives CDR1 TSWWSYY, CDR2 QGS. The CDR3 is 25 residues long. CDR3 sequence (DNA): TGTGCTCTTGGGGAACATTACCCGTTCCTCCCAATACTGGGGACCCGGGCCTTAAGGACCGATAAACTCATCTTT. Its protein is CALGEHYPFLPILGTRALRTDKLIF.

A note on this clone: Translating this DNA gives a protein that differs at residue 10 from the TCRdb one, which belongs to a much larger clone; a read error is likely, and the protein shown is this translation. The V call is TRDV2, the J call TRDJ1; 7 bases align to TRDD3. The CDR3 has 19 amino acids. Germline CDR1 and CDR2: GEAIGNYY and EKD. The junction had 34 bases not matched to a gene; V was cut back by 8 bases and J by 11 bases. The DNA of the CDR3 is TGTGCCTTTCTGCCCTACGGCTGGGGGGTACGCGTATCCCCCTTTCCCCTCATCTTT. It translates to CAFLPYGWGVRVSPFPLIF.

A few counts support this clone. TCRdb's protein for this DNA is that of a much larger clone and differs from the translation at residue 17, likely a read error; the protein shown is the DNA translation. This chain connects TRAV38-2/DV8 to TRDJ1, with TRDD3 matching 11 bases. Germline lookup yields CDR1 TSESDYY and CDR2 QEAYKQQN. The CDR3 runs to 22 residues. V trimming: 0 bases; J trimming: 4 bases; junction bases outside the gene matches: 23. The CDR3 sequence: CAYRSDPLVYWGIGSCIDKLIF. The DNA of the CDR3 is TGTGCTTATAGGAGCGATCCCCTGGTGTACTGGGGGATAGGTAGTTGCATCGATAAACTCATCTTT.

In the case of this clone: Since a far larger clone is one base different, this is likely a read error. Distinct nucleotide sequences in the sample also encode this CDR3. J is TRDJ1 and V is TRDV3, with TRDD3 identical over 9 bases. The germline CDR1 and CDR2 sequences are TVYSNPD and GDNSRS (reference sequence). This CDR3 comprises 15 residues. V gave up 1 base and J gave up 0 bases; unmatched junction bases: 6. CDR3 sequence reads: CAFTNPGGYTDKLIF. Written as DNA, the CDR3 is TGTGCCTTTACAAACCCTGGGGGATACACCGATAAACTCATCTTT. Full variable domain (remainder filled in from reference TRDV3 and TRDJ1): CDKVTQSSPDQTVASGSEVVLLCTYDTVYSNPDLFWYRIRPDYSFQFVFYGDNSRSEGADFTQGRFSVKHILTQKAFHLVISPVRTEDSATYYCAFTNPGGYTDKLIFGKGTRVTVEP.

Note on this clone: The TCRdb protein, from a much larger clone, departs from this DNA's translation at residue 16, likely by read error; the protein shown derives from the DNA. The genes are TRDV1 and TRDJ1; 10 nucleotides line up with TRDD3. The CDR3 consists of 20 residues. CDR1 is TSWWSYY, CDR2 QGS, per germline. Trimming at V came to 2 bases and at J to 6 bases, leaving 21 bases not matched to a gene. CDR3 protein: CALGEGDLLPWGIVSNKLIF. The DNA of the CDR3 is TGTGCTCTTGGGGAAGGGGACCTACTCCCCTGGGGGATAGTATCCAATAAACTCATCTTT.

Notes on this clone: A far larger clone differs by one base, so this is likely a read error. It is unclear where the CDR3 begins or ends on the DNA, so no DNA is shown, and the CDR3 is as TCRdb lists it. Other DNA sequences in this sample translate to the same CDR3. The genes are TRAV29/DV5 and TRDJ1; the D call in the table, TRDD3, was not verified against the DNA. The CDR3 comprises 23 residues, both ends counted. The germline V gene has CDR1 NSMFDY and CDR2 ISSIKDK. CDR3 in amino acids: CSVLLCSKRRGGFWGIRTDKLIF.

This clone was detected only a few times. A far bigger clonotype differs at one base, so this is likely a read error. This same CDR3 is encoded by further DNA sequences in the sample. This chain uses TRDV2 with TRDJ1; 13 bases align to TRDD3. CDR1 is GEAIGNYY and CDR2 is EKD in the germline V gene. This CDR3 is built from 18 residues. This CDR3 is CACDTVITGGYESDKLIF. In nucleotides, the CDR3 is TGTGCCTGTGACACCGTAATCACTGGGGGATACGAGAGTGATAAACTTATCTTT.